This T cell receptor (beta chain) was found in a study of PD-L1 blockade in urothelial cancer. About the research overall: Counts from blood samples showed a median of roughly 150,000 T cells.

Clones were read by immunoSEQ multiplex PCR, and TCRdb kept only the in-frame ones, dropping some. The sample lists 90,000 to 120,000 clones; about 89% were seen once. The CDR3 is made up of 15 amino acids. CDR1 is SGHVS and CDR2 is FQNEAQ in the germline V gene. The V gene lost 8 bases and the J gene lost 6 bases, with 20 bases spanning the gap. Source: PBMCs, taken around atezolizumab (anti-PD-L1) treatment. This receptor was obtained from a woman of 80 years or more with urothelial cancer. This chain connects TRBV7-8 to TRBJ1-5, with D possibly being TRBD1 (6 bases). The CDR3 here is CASVPQGFESQPQHF. The CDR3 DNA sequence: TGTGCCAGCGTCCCTCAGGGGTTCGAGAGTCAGCCCCAGCATTTT.